These 26 T cell receptor beta chains were all obtained from the same sample, sequenced in a study of T cell responses to AZD1222 COVID-19 vaccine. Sequenced by immunoSEQ multiplex PCR; TCRdb stores in-frame clones only, minus some. The table lists about 110,000 clones, 86% of them singletons. Sample: peripheral blood, taken on day 0 of AZD1222 vaccination. These receptors all come from an adult in good health.

A few counts support this clone. This chain connects TRBV7-8 to TRBJ1-3, with D possibly matching TRBD1 (6 bases). The CDR3 is 16 amino acids. CDR1 and CDR2 (germline): SGHVS, FQNEAQ. Trimming removed 5 bases at V and 3 bases at J, with 17 bases between. CDR3 DNA: TGTGCCAGCAGCCCCGGCACCGGGGGCTATGGAAACACCATATATTTT. It codes for CASSPGTGGYGNTIYF.

This clone has a single count. The chain couples TRBV3-1 (or the pseudogene TRBV3-2) to TRBJ1-6; unclear D gene. Germline CDR1 LGHDT, CDR2 YNNKEL (reference sequence). The CDR3 covers 15 residues. With 1 base removed from V and 5 bases from J, the gap between germline ends came to 9 bases. The DNA for the CDR3 is TGTGCCAGCAGCCAAGTCTTCGATAATAATTCACCCCTCCACTTT. Translating gives CASSQVFDNNSPLHF.

The chain carries TRBV6-2 or TRBV6-3 and TRBJ2-7; D is uncertain. Trimming took off 5 bases at V and 7 bases at J, with 12 bases between the two ends. This CDR3 comprises 12 residues. Germline V lookup: CDR1 MNHEY, CDR2 SVGEGT. For the CDR3, the DNA is TGTGCCAGCAGTCGGCTTCCTGGGGAGCAGTACTTC. It specifies CASSRLPGEQYF.

The table lists this clone with a few counts. The gene calls are TRBV12-3 or TRBV12-4 and TRBJ2-1; no firm D call. CDR3 length: 13 amino acids. V was clipped by 2 bases and J by 8 bases, with 10 bases between them. The CDR3 loop is CASSLPSADEQFF. DNA for the CDR3: TGTGCCAGCAGTTTACCCTCCGCCGATGAGCAGTTCTTC.

V is TRBV5-1 and J is TRBJ1-4; TRBD1 agrees at 9 bases. The CDR3 has 15 residues. With V trimmed by 3 bases and J by 6 bases, 6 bases remained unmatched. Germline V gene lookup returns CDR1 SGHRS and CDR2 YFSETQ. The CDR3 protein is CASSSKGQGDEKLFF. The CDR3 DNA sequence: TGCGCCAGCAGCTCGAAGGGACAGGGCGATGAAAAACTGTTTTTT.

A single count supports this clone. This CDR3 reads CASSLMNTEAFF. The CDR3 nucleotides are TGTGCCAGCAGCTTAATGAACACTGAAGCTTTCTTT. The J gene is TRBJ1-1, the V gene TRBV7-2, with D unclear. Between the trimmed V and J ends, which lost 2 bases and 0 bases, there was a span of 1 base. Germline V gene sequence: CDR1 SGHTA, CDR2 FQGNSA. This CDR3 contains 12 residues.

The J gene is TRBJ1-2, the V gene TRBV20-1; 8 positions agree with TRBD1. Germline CDR1 DFQATT, CDR2 SNEGSKA (reference sequence). This CDR3 comprises 14 residues. Unmatched junction bases numbered 6, after V lost 3 bases and J lost 3 bases. The CDR3 DNA is TGCAGTGCTAGTAGGGCAGGGGGCGACTATGGCTACACCTTC. It is translated as CSASRAGGDYGYTF.

V is TRBV19 and J is TRBJ2-2, with D hard to call. Germline assignment: CDR1 LNHDA and CDR2 SQIVND (reference sequence). The CDR3 has 14 amino acids. V gave up 0 bases and J gave up 2 bases, with 4 bases separating them. CDR3 residues: CASSIDQNTGELFF. DNA for the CDR3: TGTGCCAGTAGTATAGATCAAAACACCGGGGAGCTGTTTTTT. The full variable domain, with the rest looked up from reference TRBV19 and TRBJ2-2, is DGGITQSPKYLFRKEGQNVTLSCEQNLNHDAMYWYRQDPGQGLRLIYYSQIVNDFQKGDIAEGYSVSREKKESFPLTVTSAQKNPTAFYLCASSIDQNTGELFFGEGSRLTVL.

The V and J genes are TRBV6-5 and TRBJ2-1; TRBD2 aligns across 8 bases. CDR3 size: 11 residues. The J segment lost 12 bases and the V segment lost 2 bases, leaving 0 bases of the junction unmatched. The germline gives CDR1 MNHEY, CDR2 SVGAGI. CDR3 sequence (DNA): TGTGCCAGCAGTTACGCGGGAGGGCAGTTCTTC. Translating gives CASSYAGGQFF.

The chain recombines TRBV7-8 with TRBJ1-2; D is uncertain. CDR1 and CDR2 from the germline V gene are SGHVS and FQNEAQ. This CDR3 is built from 14 residues. V lost 5 bases to trimming and J lost 8 bases, with 18 bases between them. The CDR3 protein is CASSPNPGVGGYTF. DNA of the CDR3: TGTGCCAGCAGCCCCAATCCAGGAGTCGGCGGCTACACCTTC.

The rearrangement links TRBV10-1 to TRBJ1-5; 10 bases line up with TRBD1. V trimming: 7 bases; J trimming: 2 bases; junction bases outside the gene matches: 17. CDR1 WNHNN and CDR2 SYGVQD come from the germline V gene (reference sequence). CDR3 length: 19 amino acids. The CDR3 loop is CASTEPGQGTQTGNQPQHF. The CDR3 bases are TGCGCCAGCACGGAACCGGGACAGGGGACCCAGACGGGCAATCAGCCCCAGCATTTT.

This clone showed up just once. This chain connects TRBV7-9 to TRBJ1-1; 7 bases align to TRBD1. The CDR3 spans 14 residues. Germline V gene sequence: CDR1 SEHNR, CDR2 FQNEAQ (reference sequence). V shed 5 bases and J 4 bases; nucleotides not matched to a gene: 7. CDR3 sequence: CASSAQGSSTEAFF. CDR3 sequence (DNA): TGTGCCAGCAGCGCACAGGGGAGTAGCACTGAAGCTTTCTTT.

In its sample, this clone was seen a few times. The sample holds other DNA sequences that translate to the same CDR3. This chain uses TRBV7-2 with TRBJ2-5, with a possible D match to TRBD1 (7 bases). The germline V gene has CDR1 SGHTA and CDR2 FQGNSA. Trimming stripped 1 base from V and 5 bases from J, with 14 bases between. The CDR3 is 15 residues long. The CDR3 region has the DNA TGTGCCAGCAGCTTAGTACTAGCCAGGGGGGAGACCCAGTACTTC. Translation: CASSLVLARGETQYF. Combining the CDR3 with reference TRBV7-2 and TRBJ2-5 gives the whole variable domain GAGVSQSPSNKVTEKGKDVELRCDPISGHTALYWYRQSLGQGLEFLIYFQGNSAPDKSGLPSDRFSAERTGGSVSTLTIQRTQQEDSAVYLCASSLVLARGETQYFGPGTRLLVL.

This clone has more than one count but fewer than ten. The chain combines TRBV19 with TRBJ2-1; no clear D. Trimming cost V 7 bases and J 0 bases, with 10 bases left between them. Germline-derived CDR1 and CDR2 are LNHDA and SQIVND (reference sequence). This CDR3 contains 14 residues. For the CDR3, the DNA is TGTGCCAGTATGGGCAGCCTCTCCTACAATGAGCAGTTCTTC. Protein sequence: CASMGSLSYNEQFF.

J is TRBJ2-7 and V is TRBV5-6; TRBD1 matches 7 bases. The trim removed 3 bases at V and 3 bases at J, leaving 3 bases unmatched. Germline CDR1 and CDR2: SGHDT and YYEEEE. This CDR3 is built from 13 residues. The CDR3 loop reads CASSSGTDYEQYF. CDR3 DNA: TGTGCCAGCAGCTCCGGGACAGACTACGAGCAGTACTTC.

V usage is TRBV2 and J usage is TRBJ1-5; a possible D gene is TRBD1 (6 bases). The length of the CDR3 is 13 residues. The germline V and J ends were trimmed by 9 bases and 6 bases, with 15 bases remaining between them. From germline, CDR1 is SNHLY and CDR2 FYNNEI. CDR3 bases: TGTGCCAGTTCGATCTTAGGGGGTCAGCCCCAGCATTTT. Amino acids: CASSILGGQPQHF.

The chain couples TRBV7-6 to TRBJ1-1; 7 positions agree with TRBD1. Germline CDR1 reads SGHVS; CDR2 reads FNYEAQ. The CDR3 has 15 amino acids. V lost 1 base, J lost 3 bases, and 5 bases stayed unmatched. The CDR3 here is CASSLGRGLDTEAFF. The CDR3 DNA follows: TGTGCCAGCAGCTTAGGGAGGGGGCTTGACACTGAAGCTTTCTTT.

This chain joins TRBV7-2 and TRBJ2-7; 7 nucleotides agree with TRBD1. The CDR3 is 15 amino acids. Germline CDR1 reads SGHTA; CDR2 reads FQGNSA. V shed 3 bases, J shed 7 bases, and the junction held 12 bases outside the gene matches. Here the CDR3 reads CASSFTGTVNGEQYF. The CDR3 region has the DNA TGTGCCAGCAGCTTCACCGGGACAGTGAACGGTGAGCAGTACTTC. Using reference TRBV7-2 and TRBJ2-7 for the parts outside the CDR3, the full variable domain is GAGVSQSPSNKVTEKGKDVELRCDPISGHTALYWYRQSLGQGLEFLIYFQGNSAPDKSGLPSDRFSAERTGGSVSTLTIQRTQQEDSAVYLCASSFTGTVNGEQYFGPGTRLTVT.

The CDR3 is CASTPSTGANTGELFF. In DNA form, the CDR3 reads TGTGCCAGCACCCCCTCGACAGGGGCCAACACCGGGGAGCTGTTTTTT. The chain employs TRBV7-8 and TRBJ2-2; 8 bases fit TRBD1. Per the germline V gene, CDR1 is SGHVS and CDR2 is FQNEAQ. V dropped 7 bases and J dropped 2; count of bases not matched to a gene: 9. The CDR3 spans 16 residues.

This chain links TRBV9 with TRBJ2-2; D gene uncertain. The CDR3 extends over 12 amino acids. Germline lookup yields CDR1 SGDLS and CDR2 YYNGEE. V was clipped by 3 bases and J by 0 bases, with 0 bases between them. CDR3 region: CASSANTGELFF. CDR3 in DNA: TGTGCCAGCAGCGCGAACACCGGGGAGCTGTTTTTT.

CDR3 nucleotides: TGTGCCAGCAGTCCCGGACAGGGGGCGCGGACTGAAGCTTTCTTT. This encodes CASSPGQGARTEAFF. The rearrangement joins TRBV28 to TRBJ1-1; 11 bases align to TRBD1. The trim removed 5 bases at V and 5 bases at J, leaving 7 bases unmatched. The CDR3 length is 15 residues. Germline-derived CDR1 and CDR2 are MDHEN and SYDVKM.

This clone was observed once. V usage is TRBV7-2 and J usage is TRBJ2-1; TRBD2 matches at 7 bases. CDR3 length equals 16 residues. With 7 bases clipped from V and 0 bases from J, the junction kept 9 bases outside the gene matches. In germline, CDR1 is SGHTA, CDR2 FQGNSA. CDR3 residues: CASNSARGSSYNEQFF. Written as DNA, the CDR3 is TGTGCCAGCAACTCCGCCCGCGGGAGCTCCTACAATGAGCAGTTCTTC.

Only a few counts were recorded for this clone. The V call is TRBV5-1, the J call TRBJ2-2, with D hard to call. The V gene lost 3 bases and the J gene lost 3 bases, with 9 bases spanning the gap. CDR1 is SGHRS and CDR2 is YFSETQ in the germline V gene. CDR3 length equals 14 residues. CDR3 loop: CASSSDTDTGELFF. CDR3 coding DNA: TGCGCCAGCAGCTCAGACACCGACACCGGGGAGCTGTTTTTT.

The V call is TRBV28, the J call TRBJ1-5, with a tentative D call TRBD1 (5 bases). CDR1 is MDHEN, CDR2 SYDVKM, per germline. The CDR3 runs 12 residues. V gave up 9 bases and J gave up 6 bases, with 12 bases separating them. In nucleotides, the CDR3 is TGTGCCAGTAACGGGGGACGTCAGCCCCAGCATTTT. Its translation is CASNGGRQPQHF.

The chain combines TRBV5-1 with TRBJ1-1; TRBD1 might be the D (5 bases). This CDR3 is 15 amino acids long. Germline CDR1 SGHRS, CDR2 YFSETQ. Trimming shortened V by 7 bases and J by 2 bases, and 18 bases separated the two germline ends. CDR3 coding DNA: TGCGCCAGCCATGCCTTCGCGGGGGTCAACACTGAAGCTTTCTTT. Amino acids: CASHAFAGVNTEAFF.

The rearrangement joins TRBV28 to TRBJ1-2; 10 bases map to TRBD1. Germline loops: CDR1 MDHEN, CDR2 SYDVKM. The CDR3 sequence is 16 residues long. Germline trimming cut 11 bases from V and 5 bases from J; bases unmatched to any gene: 17. The CDR3 loop is CACTEPGQGRKYGYTF. The CDR3 coding sequence is TGTGCCTGTACTGAACCGGGACAGGGGCGGAAGTATGGCTACACCTTC.